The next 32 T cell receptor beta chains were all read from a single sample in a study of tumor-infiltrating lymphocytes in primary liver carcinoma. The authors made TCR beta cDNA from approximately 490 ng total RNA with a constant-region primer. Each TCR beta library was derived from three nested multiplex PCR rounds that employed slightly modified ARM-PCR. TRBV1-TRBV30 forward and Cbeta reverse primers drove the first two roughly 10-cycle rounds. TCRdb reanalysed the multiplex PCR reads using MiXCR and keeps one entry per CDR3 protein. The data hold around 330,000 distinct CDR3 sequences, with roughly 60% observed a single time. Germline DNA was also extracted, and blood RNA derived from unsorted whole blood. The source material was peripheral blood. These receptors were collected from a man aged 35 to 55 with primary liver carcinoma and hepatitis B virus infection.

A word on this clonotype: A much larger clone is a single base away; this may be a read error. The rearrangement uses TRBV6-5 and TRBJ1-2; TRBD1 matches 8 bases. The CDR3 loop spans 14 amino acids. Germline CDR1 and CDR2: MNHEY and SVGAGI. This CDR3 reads CASSWDRSNYGFTF. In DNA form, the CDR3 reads TGTGCCAGCAGTTGGGACAGGTCTAACTATGGCTTCACCTTC.

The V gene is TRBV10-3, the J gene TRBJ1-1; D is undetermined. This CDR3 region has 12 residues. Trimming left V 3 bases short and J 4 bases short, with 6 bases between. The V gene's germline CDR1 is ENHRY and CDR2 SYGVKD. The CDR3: CAISDTSTEAFF. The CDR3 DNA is TGTGCCATCAGTGACACGTCCACTGAAGCTTTCTTT.

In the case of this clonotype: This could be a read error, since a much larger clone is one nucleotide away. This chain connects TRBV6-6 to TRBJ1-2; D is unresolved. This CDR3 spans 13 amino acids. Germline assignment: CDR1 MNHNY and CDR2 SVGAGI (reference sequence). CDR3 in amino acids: CASSYVYLDGCTF. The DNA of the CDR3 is TGTGCCAGCAGTTACGTGTACTTGGATGGCTGCACCTTC.

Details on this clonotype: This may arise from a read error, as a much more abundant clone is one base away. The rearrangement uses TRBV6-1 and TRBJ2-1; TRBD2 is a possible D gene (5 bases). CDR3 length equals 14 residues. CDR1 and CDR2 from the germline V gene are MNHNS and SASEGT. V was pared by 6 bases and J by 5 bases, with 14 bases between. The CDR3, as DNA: TGTGCCAGCAGCGAGGGATATATTAACAATGAGCAGTTCTTC. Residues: CASSEGYINNEQFF.

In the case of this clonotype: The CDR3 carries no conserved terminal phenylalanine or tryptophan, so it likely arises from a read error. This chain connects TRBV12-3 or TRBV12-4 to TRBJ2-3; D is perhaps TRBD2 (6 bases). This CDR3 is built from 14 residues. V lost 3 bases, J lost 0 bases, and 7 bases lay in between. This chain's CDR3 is CASSFGTSTDTQYL. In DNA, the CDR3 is TGTGCCAGCAGTTTCGGGACTAGCACAGATACGCAGTATTTG.

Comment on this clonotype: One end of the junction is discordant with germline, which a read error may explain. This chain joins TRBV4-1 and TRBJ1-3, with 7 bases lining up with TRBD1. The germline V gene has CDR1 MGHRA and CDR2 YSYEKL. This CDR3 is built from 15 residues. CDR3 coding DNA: TGCGCCAGCAGCCAACTGGGGACAGATGGAAATACCATATATTTT. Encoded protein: CASSQLGTDGNTIYF.

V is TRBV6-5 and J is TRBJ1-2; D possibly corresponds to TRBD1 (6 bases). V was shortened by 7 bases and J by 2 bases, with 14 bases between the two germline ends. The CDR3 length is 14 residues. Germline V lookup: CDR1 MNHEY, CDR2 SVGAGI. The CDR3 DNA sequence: TGTGCCAGCACAGAGGGGGGGGCGAACTATGGCTACACCTTC. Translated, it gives CASTEGGANYGYTF.

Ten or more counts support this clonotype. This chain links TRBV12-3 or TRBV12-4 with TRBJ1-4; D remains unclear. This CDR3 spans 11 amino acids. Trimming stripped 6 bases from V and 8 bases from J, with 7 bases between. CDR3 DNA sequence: TGTGCCAGCAGCTCCCGGGAAAAACTGTTTTTT. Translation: CASSSREKLFF.

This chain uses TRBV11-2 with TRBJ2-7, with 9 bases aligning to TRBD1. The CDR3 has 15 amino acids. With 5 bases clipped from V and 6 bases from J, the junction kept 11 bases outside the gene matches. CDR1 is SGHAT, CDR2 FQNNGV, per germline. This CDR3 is CASSQGTGRTCEQYF. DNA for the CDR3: TGTGCCAGCAGCCAAGGGACAGGGAGAACCTGCGAGCAGTACTTC.

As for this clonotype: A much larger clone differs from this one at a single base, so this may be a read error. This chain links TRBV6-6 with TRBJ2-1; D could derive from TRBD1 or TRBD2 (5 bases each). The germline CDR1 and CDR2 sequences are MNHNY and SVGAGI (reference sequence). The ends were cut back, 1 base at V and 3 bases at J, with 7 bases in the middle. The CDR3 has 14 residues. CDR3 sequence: CASSYWDGYNEQFF. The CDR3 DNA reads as TGTGCCAGCAGTTACTGGGACGGCTACAATGAGCAGTTCTTC.

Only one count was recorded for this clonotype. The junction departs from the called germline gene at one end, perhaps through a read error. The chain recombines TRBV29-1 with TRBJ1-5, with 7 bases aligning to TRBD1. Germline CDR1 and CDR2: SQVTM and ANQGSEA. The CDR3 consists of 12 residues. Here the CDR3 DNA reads TGCAATGTTAAACAGGGGAATCAGCCCCAGCACTTT. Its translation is CNVKQGNQPQHF.

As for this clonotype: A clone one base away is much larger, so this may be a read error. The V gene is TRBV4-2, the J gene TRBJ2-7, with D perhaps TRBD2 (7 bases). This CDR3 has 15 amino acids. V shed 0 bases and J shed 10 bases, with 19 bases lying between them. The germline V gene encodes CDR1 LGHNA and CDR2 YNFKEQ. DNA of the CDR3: TGTGCCAGCAGCCAAGAGGGACTAACAGGGTCCGATCAGTACTTC. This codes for CASSQEGLTGSDQYF.

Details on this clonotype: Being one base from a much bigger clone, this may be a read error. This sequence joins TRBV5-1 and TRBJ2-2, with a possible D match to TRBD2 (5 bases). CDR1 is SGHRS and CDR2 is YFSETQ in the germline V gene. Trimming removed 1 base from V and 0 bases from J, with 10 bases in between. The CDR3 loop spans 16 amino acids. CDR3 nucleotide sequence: TGCGCCAGCAGCTTGAGTCCTAGCACGAACACCGGGGAGCTGTTTTTT. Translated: CASSLSPSTNTGELFF.

The CDR3 nucleotides read TGTGCCAGCAAAAGGACAGTTAGTGAAAAACTGTTTTTT. Its protein product is CASKRTVSEKLFF. The J gene is TRBJ1-4, the V gene TRBV6-1, with D possibly TRBD1 on 6 matching bases. Germline lookup yields CDR1 MNHNS and CDR2 SASEGT. Trimming took 7 bases from V and 7 from J, leaving 13 bases between them. The CDR3 consists of 13 residues.

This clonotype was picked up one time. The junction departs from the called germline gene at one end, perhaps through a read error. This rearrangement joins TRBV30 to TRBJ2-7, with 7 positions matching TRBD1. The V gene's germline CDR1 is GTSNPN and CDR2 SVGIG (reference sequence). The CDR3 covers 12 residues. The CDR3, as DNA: TGTGCCTGGGAAGGGGGCTCCTACGGGCAGTACTTC. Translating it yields CAWEGGSYGQYF.

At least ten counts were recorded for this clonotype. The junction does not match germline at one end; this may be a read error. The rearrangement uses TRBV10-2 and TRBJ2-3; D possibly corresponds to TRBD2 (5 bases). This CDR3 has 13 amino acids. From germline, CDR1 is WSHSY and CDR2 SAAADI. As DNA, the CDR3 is TGCGCCAGCAATGAGGGCAGCACAGATACGCAGTATTTT. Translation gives CASNEGSTDTQYF.

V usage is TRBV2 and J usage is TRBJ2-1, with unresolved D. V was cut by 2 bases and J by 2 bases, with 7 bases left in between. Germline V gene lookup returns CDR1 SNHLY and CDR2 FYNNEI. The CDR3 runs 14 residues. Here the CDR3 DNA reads TGTGCCAGCAGTGAAAGCAAAGCCTACAATGAGCAGTTCTTC. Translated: CASSESKAYNEQFF.

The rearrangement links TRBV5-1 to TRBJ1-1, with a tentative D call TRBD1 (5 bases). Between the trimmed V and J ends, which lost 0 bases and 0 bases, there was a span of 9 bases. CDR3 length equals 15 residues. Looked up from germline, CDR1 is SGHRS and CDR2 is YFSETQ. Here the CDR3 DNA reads TGCGCCAGCAGCTTGGGGGGGGTGGTGAACACTGAAGCTTTCTTT. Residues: CASSLGGVVNTEAFF. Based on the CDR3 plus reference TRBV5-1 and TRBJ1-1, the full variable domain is KAGVTQTPRYLIKTRGQQVTLSCSPISGHRSVSWYQQTPGQGLQFLFEYFSETQRNKGNFPGRFSGRQFSNSRSEMNVSTLELGDSALYLCASSLGGVVNTEAFFGQGTRLTVV.

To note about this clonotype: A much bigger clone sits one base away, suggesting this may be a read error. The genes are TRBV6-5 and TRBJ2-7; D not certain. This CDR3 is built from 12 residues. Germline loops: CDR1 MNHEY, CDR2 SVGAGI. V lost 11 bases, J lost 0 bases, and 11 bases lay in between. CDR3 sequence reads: CAGARSSYEQYF. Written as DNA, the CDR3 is TGTGCCGGCGCCCGGAGCTCCTACGAGCAGTACTTC.

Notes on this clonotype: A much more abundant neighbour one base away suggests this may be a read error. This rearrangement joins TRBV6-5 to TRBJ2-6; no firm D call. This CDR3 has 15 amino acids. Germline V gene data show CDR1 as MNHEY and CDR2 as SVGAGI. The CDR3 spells CAISYVPSGANVLTF. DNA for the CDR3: TGTGCCATCAGTTACGTCCCCTCTGGGGCCAACGTCCTGACTTTC.

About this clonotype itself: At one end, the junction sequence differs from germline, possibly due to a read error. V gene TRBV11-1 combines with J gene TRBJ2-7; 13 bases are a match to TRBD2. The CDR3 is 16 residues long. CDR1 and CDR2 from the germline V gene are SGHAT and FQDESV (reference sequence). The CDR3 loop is CTSSHGLAGEMREQYF. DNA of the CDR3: TGTACCAGCAGCCACGGACTAGCGGGAGAAATGAGGGAGCAGTACTTC. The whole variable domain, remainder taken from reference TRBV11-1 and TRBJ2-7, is EAEVAQSPRYKITEKSQAVAFWCDPISGHATLYWYRQILGQGPELLVQFQDESVVDDSQLPKDRFSAERLKGVDSTLKIQPAELGDSAMYLCTSSHGLAGEMREQYFGPGTRLTVT.

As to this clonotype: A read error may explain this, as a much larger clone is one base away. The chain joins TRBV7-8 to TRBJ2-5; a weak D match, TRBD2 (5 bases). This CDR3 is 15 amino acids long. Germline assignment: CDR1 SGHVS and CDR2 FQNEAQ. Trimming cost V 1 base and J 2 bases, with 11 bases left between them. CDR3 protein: CASSLELVWQETQYF. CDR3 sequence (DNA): TGTGCCAGCAGCTTAGAACTAGTGTGGCAAGAGACCCAGTACTTC.

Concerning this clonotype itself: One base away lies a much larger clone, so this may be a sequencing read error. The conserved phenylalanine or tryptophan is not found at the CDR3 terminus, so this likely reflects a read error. CDR3 DNA: TGTGCCAGCAGCCAGCCGGTGGGAACGAACACTGAAGCTTTCTTA. It specifies CASSQPVGTNTEAFL. The V gene is TRBV4-2, the J gene TRBJ1-1; no reliable D call. This CDR3 region has 15 residues. Germline V CDR1 and CDR2: LGHNA, YNFKEQ. The V gene lost 3 bases and the J gene lost 1 base, with 12 bases spanning the gap.

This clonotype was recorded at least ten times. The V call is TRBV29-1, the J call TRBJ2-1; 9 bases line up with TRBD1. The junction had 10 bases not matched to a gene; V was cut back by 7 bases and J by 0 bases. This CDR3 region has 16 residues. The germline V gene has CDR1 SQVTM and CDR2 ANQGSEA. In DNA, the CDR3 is TGCAGCGACCTCCCGGGACAGGGAAGCTCCTACAATGAGCAGTTCTTC. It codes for CSDLPGQGSSYNEQFF.

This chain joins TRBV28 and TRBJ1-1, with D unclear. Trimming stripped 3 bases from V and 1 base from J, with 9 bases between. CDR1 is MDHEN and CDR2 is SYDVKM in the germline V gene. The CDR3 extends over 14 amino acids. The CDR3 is CASSLGKGNTEAFF. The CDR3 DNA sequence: TGTGCCAGCAGTTTGGGGAAAGGGAACACTGAAGCTTTCTTT.

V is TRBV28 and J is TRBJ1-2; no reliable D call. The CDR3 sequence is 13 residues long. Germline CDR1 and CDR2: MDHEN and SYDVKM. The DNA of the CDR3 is TGTGCAGTCTCGGAGGCTCACCAAGGGGGCTACACCTTC. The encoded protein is CAVSEAHQGGYTF.

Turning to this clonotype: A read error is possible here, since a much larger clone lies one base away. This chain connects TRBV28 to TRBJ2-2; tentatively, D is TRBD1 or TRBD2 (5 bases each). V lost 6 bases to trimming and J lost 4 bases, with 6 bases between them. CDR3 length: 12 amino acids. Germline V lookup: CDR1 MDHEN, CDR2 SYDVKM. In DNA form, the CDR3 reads TGTGCCAGCAGGAGGGGCACCGGGGAGCTGTTTTTT. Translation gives CASRRGTGELFF. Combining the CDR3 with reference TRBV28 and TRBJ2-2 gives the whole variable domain DVKVTQSSRYLVKRTGEKVFLECVQDMDHENMFWYRQDPGLGLRLIYFSYDVKMKEKGDIPEGYSVSREKKERFSLILESASTNQTSMYLCASRRGTGELFFGEGSRLTVL.

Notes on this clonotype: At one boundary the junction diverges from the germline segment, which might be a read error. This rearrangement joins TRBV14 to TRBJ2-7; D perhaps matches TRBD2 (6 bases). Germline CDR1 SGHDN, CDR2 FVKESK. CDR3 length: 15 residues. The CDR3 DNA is TGTACCAGCAACCAAGGAGGGGTGATGTACTACGAGCAGTACTTC. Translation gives CTSNQGGVMYYEQYF.

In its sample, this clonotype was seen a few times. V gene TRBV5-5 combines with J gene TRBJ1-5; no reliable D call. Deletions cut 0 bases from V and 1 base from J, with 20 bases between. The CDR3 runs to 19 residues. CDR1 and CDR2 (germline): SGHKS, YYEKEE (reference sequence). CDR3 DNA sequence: TGTGCCAGCAGCTTGGGGGTAGGAACTTCCCTAACCAGCAATCAGCCCCAGCATTTT. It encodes CASSLGVGTSLTSNQPQHF.

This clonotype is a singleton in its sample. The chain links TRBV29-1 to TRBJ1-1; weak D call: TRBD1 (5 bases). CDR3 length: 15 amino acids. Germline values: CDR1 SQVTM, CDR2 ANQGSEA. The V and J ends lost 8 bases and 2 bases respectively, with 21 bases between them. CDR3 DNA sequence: TGCAGCATTGCCCCTGGTTGGGGGATAAACACTGAAGCTTTCTTT. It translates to CSIAPGWGINTEAFF.

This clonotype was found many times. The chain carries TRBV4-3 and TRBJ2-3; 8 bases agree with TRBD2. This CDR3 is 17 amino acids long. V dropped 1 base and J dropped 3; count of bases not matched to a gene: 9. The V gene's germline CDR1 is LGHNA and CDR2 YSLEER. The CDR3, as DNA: TGCGCCAGCAGCCAAGCCCGCGCGGGAGGCCGTACAGATACGCAGTATTTT. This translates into CASSQARAGGRTDTQYF.

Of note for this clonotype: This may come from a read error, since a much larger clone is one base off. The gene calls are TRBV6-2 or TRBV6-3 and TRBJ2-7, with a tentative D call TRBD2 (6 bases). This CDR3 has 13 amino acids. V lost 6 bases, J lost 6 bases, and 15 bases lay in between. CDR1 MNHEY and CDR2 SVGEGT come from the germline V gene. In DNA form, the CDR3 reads TGTGCCAGCAGACGAACTGGAGGGCTCGAGCAGTACTTC. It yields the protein CASRRTGGLEQYF.